These T cell receptor beta chains were read from a single sample in a study of cytomegalovirus exposure and HLA in healthy donors. Only in-frame clones appear in the TCRdb table, and some are missing; sequencing was by immunoSEQ multiplex PCR. In the table there are about 120,000 clones, roughly 85% of which are singletons. The sample consisted of PBMCs. These TCRs come from a woman in her forties in good health and CMV-seropositive. The CDR3 runs from the conserved cysteine through the conserved F or W. Fields, in order: clone size, V gene, J gene, CDR3 length, D gene, CDR3 protein, CDR3 DNA. A D gene is named only where the DNA matches it firmly. Not every row has a clone size; where given, it reads once, few, many or a size class.

clone_size: -
v_call: TRBV4-3
j_call: TRBJ2-7
cdr3_length: 14
d_call: TRBD2
cdr3_aa: CASSQEGGAYEQYF
cdr3_nt: TGCGCCAGCAGCCAAGAGGGGGGGGCCTACGAGCAGTACTTC

clone_size: -
v_call: TRBV6-1
j_call: TRBJ1-5
cdr3_length: 17
d_call: -
cdr3_aa: CASSEAIRTEGNQPQHF
cdr3_nt: TGTGCCAGCAGTGAAGCGATAAGGACAGAAGGCAATCAGCCTCAGCATTTT

clone_size: -
v_call: TRBV5-1
j_call: TRBJ2-3
cdr3_length: 12
d_call: -
cdr3_aa: CASSSNTDTQYF
cdr3_nt: TGCGCCAGCAGCTCCAACACAGATACGCAGTATTTT

clone_size: -
v_call: TRBV10-3
j_call: TRBJ2-2
cdr3_length: 15
d_call: TRBD1
cdr3_aa: CAIREQGANTGELFF
cdr3_nt: TGTGCCATCAGGGAACAGGGGGCGAACACCGGGGAGCTGTTTTTT

clone_size: -
v_call: TRBV6-5
j_call: TRBJ2-5
cdr3_length: 11
d_call: -
cdr3_aa: CASSLQETQYF
cdr3_nt: TGTGCCAGCAGTCTACAAGAGACCCAGTACTTC

clone_size: -
v_call: TRBV9
j_call: TRBJ1-5
cdr3_length: 15
d_call: -
cdr3_aa: CASSPQGNSNQPQHF
cdr3_nt: TGTGCCAGCAGCCCACAGGGAAATAGCAATCAGCCCCAGCATTTT

clone_size: -
v_call: TRBV29-1
j_call: TRBJ2-7
cdr3_length: 13
d_call: TRBD2
cdr3_aa: CSVESLAGGEQYF
cdr3_nt: TGCAGCGTTGAATCGCTAGCGGGAGGCGAGCAGTACTTC

clone_size: -
v_call: TRBV18
j_call: TRBJ2-5
cdr3_length: 17
d_call: -
cdr3_aa: CASSEGGRSAYQETQYF
cdr3_nt: TGTGCCAGCTCTGAGGGTGGCCGGTCGGCGTACCAAGAGACCCAGTACTTC

clone_size: -
v_call: TRBV27
j_call: TRBJ2-7
cdr3_length: 14
d_call: TRBD1
cdr3_aa: CASSSPTGGYEQYF
cdr3_nt: TGTGCCAGCAGTTCCCCGACAGGGGGCTACGAGCAGTACTTC

clone_size: few
v_call: TRBV11-1
j_call: TRBJ2-3
cdr3_length: 16
d_call: TRBD2
cdr3_aa: CASSLVSGNPTDTQYF
cdr3_nt: TGTGCCAGCAGCTTAGTTAGCGGGAACCCCACAGATACGCAGTATTTT

clone_size: -
v_call: TRBV11-3
j_call: TRBJ2-5
cdr3_length: 13
d_call: -
cdr3_aa: CASSSSGQETQYF
cdr3_nt: TGTGCCAGCAGCTCCAGCGGCCAAGAGACCCAGTACTTC

clone_size: -
v_call: TRBV4-1
j_call: TRBJ2-1
cdr3_length: 16
d_call: -
cdr3_aa: CASSQGGLNPYNEQFF
cdr3_nt: TGCGCCAGCAGCCAAGGGGGGCTGAACCCCTACAATGAGCAGTTCTTC

clone_size: -
v_call: TRBV28
j_call: TRBJ2-7
cdr3_length: 14
d_call: TRBD1
cdr3_aa: CASRGQGSTYEQYF
cdr3_nt: TGTGCCAGCAGAGGACAGGGGTCTACATACGAGCAGTACTTC

clone_size: -
v_call: TRBV7-9
j_call: TRBJ2-5
cdr3_length: 16
d_call: -
cdr3_aa: CSSSAGTHSAGETQYF
cdr3_nt: TGTTCCAGCAGCGCCGGGACTCACTCGGCAGGAGAGACCCAGTACTTC

clone_size: -
v_call: TRBV27
j_call: TRBJ2-7
cdr3_length: 14
d_call: TRBD2
cdr3_aa: CASRQWTSIHEQYF
cdr3_nt: TGTGCCAGCAGACAATGGACTAGTATCCACGAGCAGTACTTC

clone_size: -
v_call: TRBV5-4
j_call: TRBJ2-3
cdr3_length: 18
d_call: TRBD1
cdr3_aa: CASSLVRRTGSSTDTQYF
cdr3_nt: TGTGCCAGCAGCTTGGTGCGTAGGACAGGCTCTAGCACAGATACGCAGTATTTT

clone_size: once
v_call: TRBV4-3
j_call: TRBJ1-6
cdr3_length: 19
d_call: -
cdr3_aa: CASSQRLPAGEENNSPLHF
cdr3_nt: TGCGCCAGCAGCCAACGCCTACCAGCAGGGGAAGAGAATAATTCACCCCTCCACTTT

clone_size: -
v_call: TRBV28
j_call: TRBJ2-7
cdr3_length: 18
d_call: -
cdr3_aa: CASSSHKVGHLSSYEQYF
cdr3_nt: TGTGCCAGCAGTTCCCACAAGGTTGGACACCTCAGCTCCTACGAGCAGTACTTC

clone_size: few
v_call: TRBV5-1
j_call: TRBJ2-3
cdr3_length: 18
d_call: TRBD2
cdr3_aa: CASSTGTSGREGTDTQYF
cdr3_nt: TGCGCCAGCAGCACGGGGACTAGCGGGAGGGAGGGCACAGATACGCAGTATTTT

clone_size: -
v_call: TRBV5-1
j_call: TRBJ2-7
cdr3_length: 12
d_call: -
cdr3_aa: CASSQQTSEQYF
cdr3_nt: TGCGCCAGCAGCCAGCAGACAAGCGAGCAGTACTTC

clone_size: -
v_call: TRBV5-6
j_call: TRBJ1-1
cdr3_length: 15
d_call: TRBD1
cdr3_aa: CASILYGQGNTEAFF
cdr3_nt: TGTGCCAGCATCTTATACGGACAGGGGAACACTGAAGCTTTCTTT

clone_size: -
v_call: TRBV13
j_call: TRBJ2-3
cdr3_length: 16
d_call: TRBD1
cdr3_aa: CASSLRDRGRADTQYF
cdr3_nt: TGTGCCAGCAGCTTAAGGGACAGGGGCAGGGCAGATACGCAGTATTTT

clone_size: once
v_call: TRBV18
j_call: TRBJ1-1
cdr3_length: 13
d_call: TRBD1
cdr3_aa: CASSSGTDREAFF
cdr3_nt: TGTGCCAGCTCGTCAGGGACAGATCGTGAAGCTTTCTTT

clone_size: once
v_call: TRBV19
j_call: TRBJ2-5
cdr3_length: 14
d_call: TRBD1
cdr3_aa: CASSRDRGPETQYF
cdr3_nt: TGTGCCAGTAGTCGGGACAGGGGTCCAGAGACCCAGTACTTC

clone_size: -
v_call: TRBV14
j_call: TRBJ2-3
cdr3_length: 17
d_call: TRBD1
cdr3_aa: CASSQDIGTGATDTQYF
cdr3_nt: TGTGCCAGCAGCCAAGATATCGGGACAGGGGCCACAGATACGCAGTATTTT

clone_size: -
v_call: TRBV9
j_call: TRBJ2-1
cdr3_length: 16
d_call: TRBD2
cdr3_aa: CASSVEVGGIYNEQFF
cdr3_nt: TGTGCCAGCAGCGTAGAGGTGGGAGGGATATACAATGAGCAGTTCTTC

clone_size: -
v_call: TRBV7-2
j_call: TRBJ1-1
cdr3_length: 17
d_call: TRBD1
cdr3_aa: CASSPPGQGRLRTEAFF
cdr3_nt: TGTGCCAGCAGCCCCCCGGGACAGGGAAGGTTGAGGACTGAAGCTTTCTTT

clone_size: once
v_call: TRBV29-1
j_call: TRBJ2-5
cdr3_length: 13
d_call: TRBD1
cdr3_aa: CSVGQGPQETQYF
cdr3_nt: TGCAGCGTTGGACAGGGGCCCCAAGAGACCCAGTACTTC

clone_size: -
v_call: TRBV30
j_call: TRBJ1-5
cdr3_length: 15
d_call: -
cdr3_aa: CAWSVGQYSNQPQHF
cdr3_nt: TGTGCCTGGAGTGTTGGGCAGTATAGCAATCAGCCCCAGCATTTT

clone_size: -
v_call: TRBV7-9
j_call: TRBJ2-3
cdr3_length: 17
d_call: TRBD2
cdr3_aa: CASSIGQTSGATDTQYF
cdr3_nt: TGTGCCAGCAGCATCGGCCAGACTAGCGGGGCCACAGATACGCAGTATTTT

clone_size: -
v_call: TRBV4-3
j_call: TRBJ2-3
cdr3_length: 19
d_call: TRBD2
cdr3_aa: CASSQGTSGRRVGTDTQYF
cdr3_nt: TGCGCCAGCAGCCAGGGGACTAGCGGGAGAAGAGTTGGGACAGATACGCAGTATTTT

clone_size: -
v_call: TRBV4-2
j_call: TRBJ2-7
cdr3_length: 15
d_call: -
cdr3_aa: CASSQAGNKGYEQYF
cdr3_nt: TGTGCCAGCAGCCAAGCCGGGAATAAGGGCTACGAGCAGTACTTC

clone_size: -
v_call: TRBV15
j_call: TRBJ1-1
cdr3_length: 14
d_call: TRBD1
cdr3_aa: CATSRGRGPTEAFF
cdr3_nt: TGTGCCACCAGCAGAGGGAGGGGGCCAACTGAAGCTTTCTTT

clone_size: -
v_call: TRBV9
j_call: TRBJ1-4
cdr3_length: 14
d_call: -
cdr3_aa: CASSTRGSNEKLFF
cdr3_nt: TGTGCCAGCAGCACACGGGGTTCAAATGAAAAACTGTTTTTT

clone_size: -
v_call: TRBV6-1
j_call: TRBJ1-1
cdr3_length: 15
d_call: -
cdr3_aa: CASSPSFSMNTEAFF
cdr3_nt: TGTGCCAGCAGCCCAAGTTTCAGTATGAACACTGAAGCTTTCTTT

clone_size: -
v_call: TRBV7-8
j_call: TRBJ2-3
cdr3_length: 14
d_call: TRBD2
cdr3_aa: CASSLGTNTDTQYF
cdr3_nt: TGTGCCAGCAGCTTGGGGACTAACACAGATACGCAGTATTTT

clone_size: -
v_call: TRBV6-5
j_call: TRBJ2-5
cdr3_length: 16
d_call: TRBD2
cdr3_aa: CASSYSEAGGTETQYF
cdr3_nt: TGTGCCAGCAGTTACTCGGAGGCGGGAGGAACAGAGACCCAGTACTTC

clone_size: -
v_call: TRBV7-6
j_call: TRBJ2-7
cdr3_length: 16
d_call: TRBD2
cdr3_aa: CASSIRSGTSSYEQYF
cdr3_nt: TGTGCCAGCAGCATCAGATCCGGGACTAGCTCCTACGAGCAGTACTTC

clone_size: once
v_call: TRBV27
j_call: TRBJ2-2
cdr3_length: 15
d_call: TRBD2
cdr3_aa: CASSLTSGRTGELFF
cdr3_nt: TGTGCCAGCAGTTTAACTAGCGGCCGCACCGGGGAGCTGTTTTTT

clone_size: once
v_call: TRBV5-1
j_call: TRBJ2-7
cdr3_length: 13
d_call: TRBD1
cdr3_aa: CASSLGDRNEQYF
cdr3_nt: TGCGCCAGCAGCTTGGGGGACAGGAACGAGCAGTACTTC

clone_size: few
v_call: TRBV28
j_call: TRBJ1-3
cdr3_length: 15
d_call: TRBD1
cdr3_aa: CASSPGQGPGNTIYF
cdr3_nt: TGTGCCAGCAGCCCCGGACAGGGCCCTGGAAACACCATATATTTT

clone_size: -
v_call: TRBV27
j_call: TRBJ2-1
cdr3_length: 16
d_call: TRBD2
cdr3_aa: CASPAQTSGRINEQFF
cdr3_nt: TGTGCCAGCCCAGCGCAAACTAGCGGGAGAATTAATGAGCAGTTCTTC

clone_size: -
v_call: TRBV28
j_call: TRBJ1-5
cdr3_length: 14
d_call: -
cdr3_aa: CASSFAGEGQPQHF
cdr3_nt: TGTGCCAGCAGTTTTGCGGGGGAAGGTCAGCCCCAGCATTTT

clone_size: -
v_call: TRBV30
j_call: TRBJ2-1
cdr3_length: 14
d_call: TRBD2
cdr3_aa: CAWGTSGMYNEQFF
cdr3_nt: TGTGCCTGGGGAACTAGCGGGATGTACAATGAGCAGTTCTTC

clone_size: -
v_call: TRBV30
j_call: TRBJ2-7
cdr3_length: 17
d_call: TRBD1
cdr3_aa: CAWSVRVGDRGTYEQYF
cdr3_nt: TGTGCCTGGAGTGTACGCGTTGGAGACAGGGGGACCTACGAGCAGTACTTC

clone_size: -
v_call: TRBV11-2
j_call: TRBJ1-1
cdr3_length: 14
d_call: -
cdr3_aa: CASSSTTGSTEAFF
cdr3_nt: TGTGCCAGCAGCTCAACTACAGGGAGCACTGAAGCTTTCTTT

clone_size: once
v_call: TRBV30
j_call: TRBJ2-1
cdr3_length: 13
d_call: -
cdr3_aa: CAWSVQGRNEQFF
cdr3_nt: TGTGCCTGGAGTGTTCAGGGTCGGAATGAGCAGTTCTTC

clone_size: -
v_call: TRBV9
j_call: TRBJ2-1
cdr3_length: 16
d_call: TRBD2
cdr3_aa: CASSSRTSGRGGEQFF
cdr3_nt: TGTGCCAGCAGCTCCAGGACTAGCGGGAGAGGGGGTGAGCAGTTCTTC

clone_size: -
v_call: TRBV5-6
j_call: TRBJ2-1
cdr3_length: 16
d_call: TRBD2
cdr3_aa: CASSQPGLANYNEQFF
cdr3_nt: TGTGCCAGCAGCCAACCGGGACTAGCGAACTACAATGAGCAGTTCTTC

clone_size: -
v_call: TRBV18
j_call: TRBJ1-3
cdr3_length: 14
d_call: -
cdr3_aa: CASSPELSGNTIYF
cdr3_nt: TGTGCCAGCTCCCCGGAGCTCTCTGGAAACACCATATATTTT